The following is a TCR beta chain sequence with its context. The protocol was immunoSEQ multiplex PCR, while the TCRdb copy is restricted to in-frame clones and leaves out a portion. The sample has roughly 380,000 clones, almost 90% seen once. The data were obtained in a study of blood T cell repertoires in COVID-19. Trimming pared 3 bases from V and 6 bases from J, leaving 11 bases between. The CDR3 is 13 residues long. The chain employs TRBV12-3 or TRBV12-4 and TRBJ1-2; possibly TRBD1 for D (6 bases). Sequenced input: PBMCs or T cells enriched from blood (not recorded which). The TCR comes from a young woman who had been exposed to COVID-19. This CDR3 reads CASSLMGANGYTF. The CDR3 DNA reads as TGTGCCAGCAGTTTGATGGGGGCAAATGGCTACACCTTC.